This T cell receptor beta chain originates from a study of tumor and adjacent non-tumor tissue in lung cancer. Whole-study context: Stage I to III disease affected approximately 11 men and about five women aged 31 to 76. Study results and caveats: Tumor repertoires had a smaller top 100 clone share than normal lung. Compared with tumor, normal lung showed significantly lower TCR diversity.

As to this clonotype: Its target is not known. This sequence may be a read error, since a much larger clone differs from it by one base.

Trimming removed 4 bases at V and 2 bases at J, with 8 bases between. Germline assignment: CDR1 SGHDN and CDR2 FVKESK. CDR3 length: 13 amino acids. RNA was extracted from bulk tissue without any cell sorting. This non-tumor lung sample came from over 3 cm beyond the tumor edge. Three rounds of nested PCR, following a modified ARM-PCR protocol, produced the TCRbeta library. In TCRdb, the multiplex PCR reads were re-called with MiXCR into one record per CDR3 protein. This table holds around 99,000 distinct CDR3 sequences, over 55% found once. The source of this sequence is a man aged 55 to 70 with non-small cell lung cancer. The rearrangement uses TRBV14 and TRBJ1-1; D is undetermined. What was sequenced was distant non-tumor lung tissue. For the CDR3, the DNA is TGTGCCAGCAGCCTAGGCCTCAACACTGAAGCTTTCTTT. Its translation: CASSLGLNTEAFF.